A single T cell receptor beta chain is shown here with its context. The target antigen is unknown. The culture ran for 10 days, and then CD4+ T cells were isolated. Having tested negative for nucleocapsid antibodies, the vaccine recipients showed no prior SARS-CoV-2 infection. The record originates from a study of vaccination effects on CD4 cells after COVID-19. Study-level information: Each participant was administered two doses of either the BNT162b2 or the mRNA-1273 vaccine. Fewer than 2.5 million PBMC were seeded per well and grown in the presence of about 9.6 IU/ml IL-2 and 8.5 to 10 ug/ml peptides.

Study results and limitations: Clones induced by infection and by vaccine showed marked clonal contraction late after vaccination.

Method: immunoSEQ multiplex PCR; TCRdb's copy keeps in-frame clones and lacks some. Of around 37,000 clones listed, 65% to 85% are singletons. This CDR3 is 13 amino acids long. Germline V gene lookup returns CDR1 GTSNPN and CDR2 SVGIG (reference sequence). Trimming pared 2 bases from V and 5 bases from J, leaving 10 bases between. This receptor was obtained from a human donor who received a COVID-19 vaccine. The sample in question was CD4+ T cells from PBMCs cultured without peptide, obtained before COVID-19 vaccination. The chain recombines TRBV30 with TRBJ1-5; D is ambiguous. CDR3: CAWSRGTDQPQHF. The CDR3 DNA is TGTGCCTGGAGTCGGGGAACGGATCAGCCCCAGCATTTT.